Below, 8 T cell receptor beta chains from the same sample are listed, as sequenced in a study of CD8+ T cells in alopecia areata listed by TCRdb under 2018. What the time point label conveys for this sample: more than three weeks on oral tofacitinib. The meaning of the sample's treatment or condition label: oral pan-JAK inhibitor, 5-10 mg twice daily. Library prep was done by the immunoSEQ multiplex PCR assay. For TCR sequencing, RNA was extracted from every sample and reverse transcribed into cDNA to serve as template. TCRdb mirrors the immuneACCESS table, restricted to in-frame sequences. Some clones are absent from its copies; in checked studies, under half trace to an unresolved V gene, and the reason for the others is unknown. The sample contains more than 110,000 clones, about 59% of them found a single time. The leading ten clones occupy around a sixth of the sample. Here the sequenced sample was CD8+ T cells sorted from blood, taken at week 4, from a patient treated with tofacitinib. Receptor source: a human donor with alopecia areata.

The CDR3: CSVEAPGQGRRNTEAFF. The CDR3 nucleotides read TGCAGCGTTGAAGCTCCTGGGCAGGGGAGGAGGAACACTGAAGCTTTCTTT. The genes are TRBV29-1 and TRBJ1-1; perhaps TRBD1 as D (6 bases). With 1 base removed from V and 1 base from J, the gap between germline ends came to 19 bases. CDR1 SQVTM and CDR2 ANQGSEA come from the germline V gene. The length of the CDR3 is 17 residues.

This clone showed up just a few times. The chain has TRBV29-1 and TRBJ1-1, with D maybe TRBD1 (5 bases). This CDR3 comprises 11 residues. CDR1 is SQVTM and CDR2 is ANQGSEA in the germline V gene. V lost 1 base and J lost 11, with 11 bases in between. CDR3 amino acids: CSVEGPGEAFF. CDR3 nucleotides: TGCAGCGTTGAAGGACCGGGGGAGGCTTTCTTT.

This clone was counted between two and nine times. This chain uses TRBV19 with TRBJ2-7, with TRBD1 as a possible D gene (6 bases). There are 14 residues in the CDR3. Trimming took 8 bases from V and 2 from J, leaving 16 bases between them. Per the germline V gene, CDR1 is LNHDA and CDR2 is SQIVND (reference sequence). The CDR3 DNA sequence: TGTGCCAGTGCCTGGGGCAGGGGCCCCTACGAGCAGTACTTC. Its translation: CASAWGRGPYEQYF.

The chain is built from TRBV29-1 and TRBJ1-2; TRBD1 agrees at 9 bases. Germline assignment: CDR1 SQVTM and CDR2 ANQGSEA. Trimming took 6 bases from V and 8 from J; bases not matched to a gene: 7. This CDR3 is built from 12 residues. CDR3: CSVLTGGGGYTF. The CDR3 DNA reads TGCAGCGTGCTAACAGGGGGCGGCGGCTACACCTTC.

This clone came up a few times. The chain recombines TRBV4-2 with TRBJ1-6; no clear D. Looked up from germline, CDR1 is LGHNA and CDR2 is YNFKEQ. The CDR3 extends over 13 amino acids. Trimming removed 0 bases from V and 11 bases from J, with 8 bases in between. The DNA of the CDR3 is TGTGCCAGCAGCCAAGAGGCCCCGGCACCCCTCCACTTT. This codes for CASSQEAPAPLHF.

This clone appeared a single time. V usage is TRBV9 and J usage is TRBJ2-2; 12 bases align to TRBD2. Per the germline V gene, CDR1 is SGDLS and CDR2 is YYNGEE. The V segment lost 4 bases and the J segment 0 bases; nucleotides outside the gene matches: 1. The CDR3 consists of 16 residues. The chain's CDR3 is CASSRTSGANTGELFF. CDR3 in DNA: TGTGCCAGCAGCCGGACTAGCGGGGCGAACACCGGGGAGCTGTTTTTT.

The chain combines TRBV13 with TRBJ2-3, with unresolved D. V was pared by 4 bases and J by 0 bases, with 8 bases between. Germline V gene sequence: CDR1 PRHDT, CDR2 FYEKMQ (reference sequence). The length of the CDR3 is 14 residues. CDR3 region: CASSSYESTDTQYF. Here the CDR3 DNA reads TGTGCCAGCAGCTCCTATGAAAGCACAGATACGCAGTATTTT.

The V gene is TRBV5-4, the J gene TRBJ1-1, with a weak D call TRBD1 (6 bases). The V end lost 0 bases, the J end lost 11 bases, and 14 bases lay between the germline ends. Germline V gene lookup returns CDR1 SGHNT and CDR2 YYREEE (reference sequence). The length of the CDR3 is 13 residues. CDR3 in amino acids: CASSLAEGQGAFF. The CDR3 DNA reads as TGTGCCAGCAGCTTGGCGGAGGGTCAGGGGGCTTTCTTT. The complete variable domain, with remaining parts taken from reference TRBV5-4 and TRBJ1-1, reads ETGVTQSPTHLIKTRGQQVTLRCSSQSGHNTVSWYQQALGQGPQFIFQYYREEENGRGNFPPRFSGLQFPNYSSELNVNALELDDSALYLCASSLAEGQGAFFGQGTRLTVV.